This T cell receptor (beta chain) came from a study of T cell repertoires in ileal Crohn's disease. Trimming pared 0 bases from V and 2 bases from J, leaving 11 bases between. In germline, CDR1 is SGDLS, CDR2 YYNGEE. The CDR3 totals 15 residues. Sequenced by immunoSEQ multiplex PCR; TCRdb stores in-frame clones only, minus some. The table shows 13,000 to 15,000 clones, with 70% to 90% occurring only once. This chain joins TRBV9 and TRBJ2-5; D is perhaps TRBD1 (5 bases). The TCR comes from an adult with Crohn's disease. The sequencing input was ileal tissue. CDR3 region: CASSVVSGRQETQYF. The DNA for the CDR3 is TGTGCCAGCAGCGTAGTTTCAGGGCGGCAAGAGACCCAGTACTTC.